This TCR beta chain was captured in a study of preoperative IRX-2 immunotherapy in early breast cancer. The treatment was: preoperative locoregional IRX-2 cytokine immunotherapy. This phase Ib study tested locoregional IRX-2 cytokine immunotherapy given before surgery. The junction had 12 bases not matched to a gene; V was cut back by 6 bases and J by 5 bases. Germline V gene lookup returns CDR1 MNHGY and CDR2 SAAAGT. The CDR3 runs 17 residues. Sequencing was performed with immunoSEQ multiplex PCR; in TCRdb, only in-frame clones are kept and a portion is missing. The table records approximately 98,000 clones, roughly 89% of them present only once.

This sequence was found in a human donor with breast cancer. The input for sequencing was tumor tissue, taken after IRX-2 immunotherapy. The chain is built from TRBV6-8 and TRBJ2-5; 13 bases are a match to TRBD2. The CDR3 protein is CASRDTSGRARGETQYF. The CDR3 nucleotides are TGTGCCAGCAGAGACACTAGCGGGAGGGCCAGGGGTGAGACCCAGTACTTC.